The 10 T cell receptor beta chains listed next were all sequenced from one sample in a study of T cell repertoires in cytomegalovirus infection. TCRdb reanalysed the reads using MiXCR and keeps one entry per CDR3 protein. The sample has roughly 500,000 distinct CDR3 sequences; roughly 12% are singletons. The material sequenced was PBMCs. Source of these receptors: a human donor in good health (CMV status not recorded). Some clones in this sample may be carry-over from other donors' samples.

This clonotype was observed at least ten times. The genes are TRBV12-5 and TRBJ1-1; D is uncertain. This CDR3 comprises 16 residues. Germline values: CDR1 LGHNT, CDR2 FRNRAP. V shed 2 bases and J shed 2 bases, with 15 bases lying between them. The CDR3 DNA reads TGTGCTAGTGGTTTGAGAATTGGGTCAGGTAACACTGAAGCTTTCTTT. Translation gives CASGLRIGSGNTEAFF.

This clonotype was recorded at least ten times. The chain joins TRBV11-1 to TRBJ1-2; 9 bases agree with TRBD1. Germline CDR1 SGHAT, CDR2 FQDESV (reference sequence). V dropped 2 bases and J dropped 4; count of bases not matched to a gene: 5. The CDR3 has 15 residues. CDR3 sequence (DNA): TGTGCCAGCAGCTTAAAGGGACAGGGTTCCTATGGCTACACCTTC. This sequence encodes CASSLKGQGSYGYTF.

The sample holds many counts of this clonotype. The rearrangement uses TRBV7-8 and TRBJ2-1; maybe TRBD1 (6 bases). V lost 2 bases and J 4 bases, leaving 15 bases between the germline ends. The CDR3 consists of 16 residues. Looked up from germline, CDR1 is SGHVS and CDR2 is FQNEAQ. In nucleotides, the CDR3 is TGTGCCAGCAGCTTACGGCGACAGGACTTATACAATGAGCAGTTCTTC. Translated, it gives CASSLRRQDLYNEQFF.

This clonotype was recorded at least ten times. The chain couples TRBV6-1 to TRBJ2-1; 15 bases agree with TRBD2. J lost 6 bases, V lost 1 base, and 16 bases had no gene match. CDR1 and CDR2 from the germline V gene are MNHNS and SASEGT. The CDR3 is 21 amino acids. The chain's CDR3 is CASSEVATGLAGGTRRNEQFF. CDR3 bases: TGTGCCAGCAGTGAAGTCGCTACGGGACTAGCGGGAGGCACACGACGCAATGAGCAGTTCTTC.

The V and J genes are TRBV2 and TRBJ1-2; 8 bases agree with TRBD1. Germline V gene lookup returns CDR1 SNHLY and CDR2 FYNNEI. The CDR3 length is 14 residues. V trimming: 5 bases; J trimming: 4 bases; junction bases outside the gene matches: 6. The CDR3 bases are TGTGCCAGCAGTACTGGACAGGGTGGCTATGGCTACACCTTC. It is translated as CASSTGQGGYGYTF.

The V and J genes are TRBV20-1 and TRBJ2-3; weak D call: TRBD2 (6 bases). The CDR3 totals 15 residues. Trimming pared 6 bases from V and 2 bases from J, leaving 18 bases between. Germline V gene sequence: CDR1 DFQATT, CDR2 SNEGSKA (reference sequence). CDR3 loop: CSAIRGYPSTDTQYF. The DNA for the CDR3 is TGCAGTGCCATTCGGGGGTACCCCTCCACAGATACGCAGTATTTT.

This clonotype was seen a handful of times. This chain joins TRBV12-3 or TRBV12-4 and TRBJ1-4, with a possible D match to TRBD1 (6 bases). The CDR3 is made up of 14 amino acids. The V end was cut by 3 bases, the J end by 7 bases, with 12 bases between. The CDR3 reads CASSFSQGVEKLFF. The CDR3 DNA reads TGTGCCAGCAGTTTCTCACAGGGAGTTGAAAAACTGTTTTTT.

This clonotype has at least ten counts. The chain is built from TRBV6-2 or TRBV6-3 and TRBJ1-1, with unresolved D. Germline V gene lookup returns CDR1 MNHEY and CDR2 SVGEGT. CDR3 length equals 17 residues. The V end was cut by 0 bases, the J end by 2 bases, with 16 bases between. CDR3 in amino acids: CASSYSLRTPTNTEAFF. The CDR3 DNA sequence: TGTGCCAGCAGTTACTCGTTGCGGACCCCTACCAACACTGAAGCTTTCTTT.

There are many counts of this clonotype. The chain joins TRBV7-2 to TRBJ2-1; the match to TRBD2 covers 10 bases. Germline V gene data show CDR1 as SGHTA and CDR2 as FQGNSA. CDR3 size: 15 residues. After removal of 2 bases from V and 5 bases from J, the junction contained 3 bases not matched to a gene. Here the CDR3 DNA reads TGTGCCAGCAGCTTAAGAGCGGGAGGGGACAATGAGCAGTTCTTC. Its translation: CASSLRAGGDNEQFF.

Comment on this clonotype: One end of the junction does not line up with germline, which may come from a read error. The chain carries TRBV5-4 and TRBJ2-2, with 9 bases aligning to TRBD1. Germline V gene data show CDR1 as SGHNT and CDR2 as YYREEE (reference sequence). CDR3 length: 15 amino acids. CDR3 sequence (DNA): TGTGGCAGCAGCGGACAGGGGATAGACACCGGGGAGCTGTTTTTT. It translates to CGSSGQGIDTGELFF.